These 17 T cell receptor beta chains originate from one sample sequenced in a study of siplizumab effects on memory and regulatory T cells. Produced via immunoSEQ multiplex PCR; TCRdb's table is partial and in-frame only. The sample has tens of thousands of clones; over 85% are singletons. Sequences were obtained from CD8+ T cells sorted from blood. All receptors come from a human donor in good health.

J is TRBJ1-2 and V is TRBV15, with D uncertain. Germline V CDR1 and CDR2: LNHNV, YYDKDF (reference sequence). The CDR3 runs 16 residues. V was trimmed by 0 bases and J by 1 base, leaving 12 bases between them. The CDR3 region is CATSRDLAEYNYGYTF. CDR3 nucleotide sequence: TGTGCCACCAGCAGAGATTTGGCAGAATATAACTATGGCTACACCTTC.

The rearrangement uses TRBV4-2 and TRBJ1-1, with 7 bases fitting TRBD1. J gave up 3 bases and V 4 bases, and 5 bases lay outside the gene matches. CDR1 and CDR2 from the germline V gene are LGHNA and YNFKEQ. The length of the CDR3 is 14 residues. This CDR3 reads CASSPGQVYTEAFF. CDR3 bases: TGTGCCAGCAGCCCCGGACAGGTGTACACTGAAGCTTTCTTT.

The DNA for the CDR3 is TGTGCCAGAAGCATCCGGGACTACGAGCAGTACTTC. Translated: CARSIRDYEQYF. The chain is built from TRBV7-5 and TRBJ2-7; whether TRBD2, the table's D call, matches the DNA was not checked. TRBV7-5 is shown as a pseudogene. CDR3 length equals 12 residues.

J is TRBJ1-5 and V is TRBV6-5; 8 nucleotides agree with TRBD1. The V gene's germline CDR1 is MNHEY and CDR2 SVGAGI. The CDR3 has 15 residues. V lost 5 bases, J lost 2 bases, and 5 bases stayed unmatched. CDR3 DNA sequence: TGTGCCAGCAGTCAGGGGGCGATCGGCAATCAGCCCCAGCATTTT. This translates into CASSQGAIGNQPQHF.

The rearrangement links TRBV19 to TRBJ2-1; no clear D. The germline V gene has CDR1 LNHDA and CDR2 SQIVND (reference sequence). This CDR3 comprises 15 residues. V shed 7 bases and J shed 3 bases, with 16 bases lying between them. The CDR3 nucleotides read TGTGCCAGTACCCCCGGCGACCCTAACTACAATGAGCAGTTCTTC. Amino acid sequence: CASTPGDPNYNEQFF.

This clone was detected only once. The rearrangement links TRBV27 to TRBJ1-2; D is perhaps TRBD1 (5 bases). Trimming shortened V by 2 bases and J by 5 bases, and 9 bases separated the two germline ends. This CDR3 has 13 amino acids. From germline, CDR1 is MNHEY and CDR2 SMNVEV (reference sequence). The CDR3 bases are TGTGCCAGCAGTTTAGGCGCAGGGTATGGCTACACCTTC. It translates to CASSLGAGYGYTF.

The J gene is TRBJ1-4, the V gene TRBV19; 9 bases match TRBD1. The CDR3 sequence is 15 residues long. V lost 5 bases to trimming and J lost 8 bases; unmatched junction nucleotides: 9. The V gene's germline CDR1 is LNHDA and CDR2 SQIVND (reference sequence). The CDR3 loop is CASSALQGAKEKLFF. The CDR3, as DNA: TGTGCCAGTAGTGCGCTACAGGGGGCAAAGGAAAAACTGTTTTTT.

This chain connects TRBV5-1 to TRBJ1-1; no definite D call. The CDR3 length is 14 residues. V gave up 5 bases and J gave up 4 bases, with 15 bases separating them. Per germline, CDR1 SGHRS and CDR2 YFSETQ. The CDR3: CASSLESYGTEAFF. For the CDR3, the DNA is TGCGCCAGCAGTCTTGAGTCTTACGGCACTGAAGCTTTCTTT.

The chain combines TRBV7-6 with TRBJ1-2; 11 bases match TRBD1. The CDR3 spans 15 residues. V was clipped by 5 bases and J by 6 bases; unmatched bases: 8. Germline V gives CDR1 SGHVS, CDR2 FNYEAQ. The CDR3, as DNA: TGTGCCAGCAGCCTCTTGGACAGGGGGCTGGATGGCTACACCTTC. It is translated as CASSLLDRGLDGYTF. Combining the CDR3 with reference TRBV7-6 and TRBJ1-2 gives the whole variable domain GAGVSQSPRYKVTKRGQDVALRCDPISGHVSLYWYRQALGQGPEFLTYFNYEAQQDKSGLPNDRFSAERPEGSISTLTIQRTEQRDSAMYRCASSLLDRGLDGYTFGSGTRLTVV.

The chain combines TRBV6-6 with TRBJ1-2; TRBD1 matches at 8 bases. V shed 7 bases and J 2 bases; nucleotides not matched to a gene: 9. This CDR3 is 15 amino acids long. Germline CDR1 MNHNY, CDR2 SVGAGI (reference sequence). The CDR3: CASTPYRGKNYGYTF. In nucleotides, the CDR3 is TGTGCCAGCACACCCTACAGGGGGAAGAACTATGGCTACACCTTC.

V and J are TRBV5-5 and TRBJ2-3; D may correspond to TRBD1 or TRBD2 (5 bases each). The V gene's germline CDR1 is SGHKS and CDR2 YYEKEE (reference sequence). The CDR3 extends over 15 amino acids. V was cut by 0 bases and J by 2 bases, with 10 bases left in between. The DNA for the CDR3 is TGTGCCAGCAGCTTGGAGTGGGGGATCACAGATACGCAGTATTTT. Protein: CASSLEWGITDTQYF.

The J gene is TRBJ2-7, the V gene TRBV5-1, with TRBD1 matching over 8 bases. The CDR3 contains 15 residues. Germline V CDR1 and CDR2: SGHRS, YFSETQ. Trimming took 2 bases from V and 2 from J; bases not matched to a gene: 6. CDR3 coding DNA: TGCGCCAGCAGCTTTGACAGGGGTTATCCCTACGAGCAGTACTTC. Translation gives CASSFDRGYPYEQYF.

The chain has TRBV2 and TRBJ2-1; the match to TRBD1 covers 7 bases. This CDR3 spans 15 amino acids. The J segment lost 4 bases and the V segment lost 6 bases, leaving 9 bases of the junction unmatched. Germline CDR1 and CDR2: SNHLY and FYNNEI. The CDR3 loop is CASRTGTDTYNEQFF. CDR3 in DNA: TGTGCCAGCAGGACTGGGACAGACACATACAATGAGCAGTTCTTC.

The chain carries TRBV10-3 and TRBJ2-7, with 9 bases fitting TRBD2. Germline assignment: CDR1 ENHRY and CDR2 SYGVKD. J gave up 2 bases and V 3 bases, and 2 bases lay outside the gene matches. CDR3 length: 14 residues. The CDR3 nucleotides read TGTGCCATCAGTGAAAGCGGGGGGACCTACGAGCAGTACTTC. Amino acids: CAISESGGTYEQYF.

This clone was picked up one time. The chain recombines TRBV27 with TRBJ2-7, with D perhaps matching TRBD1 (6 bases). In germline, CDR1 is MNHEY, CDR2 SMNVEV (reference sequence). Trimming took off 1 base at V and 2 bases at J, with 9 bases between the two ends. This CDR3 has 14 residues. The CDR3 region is CASSLLSGAYEQYF. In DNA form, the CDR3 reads TGTGCCAGCAGTTTATTGTCAGGGGCCTACGAGCAGTACTTC.

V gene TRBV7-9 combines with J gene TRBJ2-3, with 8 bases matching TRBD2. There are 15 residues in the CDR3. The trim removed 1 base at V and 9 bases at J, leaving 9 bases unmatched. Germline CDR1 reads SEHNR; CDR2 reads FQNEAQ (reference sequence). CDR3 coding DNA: TGTGCCAGCAGCTTAGTGGCGGGGGGTCTTGAGACGCAGTATTTT. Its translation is CASSLVAGGLETQYF. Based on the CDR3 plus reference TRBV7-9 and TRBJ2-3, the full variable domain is DTGVSQNPRHKITKRGQNVTFRCDPISEHNRLYWYRQTLGQGPEFLTYFQNEAQLEKSRLLSDRFSAERPKGSFSTLEIQRTEQGDSAMYLCASSLVAGGLETQYFGPGTRLTVL.

CDR3 amino acids: CASSSGHTYEQYF. Written as DNA, the CDR3 is TGTGCCAGCAGTTCGGGACACACCTACGAGCAGTACTTC. The V gene is TRBV6-5, the J gene TRBJ2-7; D might be TRBD1 (6 bases). Germline values: CDR1 MNHEY, CDR2 SVGAGI. There are 13 residues in the CDR3. Trimming took 4 bases from V and 2 from J, leaving 9 bases between them.